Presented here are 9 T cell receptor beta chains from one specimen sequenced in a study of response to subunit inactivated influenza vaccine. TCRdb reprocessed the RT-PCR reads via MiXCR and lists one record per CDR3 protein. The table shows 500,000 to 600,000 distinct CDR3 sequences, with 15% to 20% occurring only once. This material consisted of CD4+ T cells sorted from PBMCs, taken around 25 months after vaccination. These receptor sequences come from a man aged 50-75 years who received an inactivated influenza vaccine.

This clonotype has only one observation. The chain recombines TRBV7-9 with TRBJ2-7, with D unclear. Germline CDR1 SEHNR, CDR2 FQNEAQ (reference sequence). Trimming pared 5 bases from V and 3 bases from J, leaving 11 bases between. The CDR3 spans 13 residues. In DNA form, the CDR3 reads TGTGCCAGCAGCAGAGCAAAGGGCTACGAGCAGTACTTC. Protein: CASSRAKGYEQYF.

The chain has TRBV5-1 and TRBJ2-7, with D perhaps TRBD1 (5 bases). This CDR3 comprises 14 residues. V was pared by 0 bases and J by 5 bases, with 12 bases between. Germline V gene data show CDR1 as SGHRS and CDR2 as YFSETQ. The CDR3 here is CASSLGQGANEQYF. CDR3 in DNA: TGCGCCAGCAGCTTGGGCCAGGGCGCTAACGAGCAGTACTTC.

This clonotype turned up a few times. Here the CDR3 DNA reads TGTGCCAGTAGTTCTAGGGCAGGCAACACTGAAGCTTTCTTT. It yields the protein CASSSRAGNTEAFF. The rearrangement joins TRBV19 to TRBJ1-1; no reliable D call. V lost 5 bases, J lost 2 bases, and 12 bases lay in between. This CDR3 is 14 amino acids long. Per germline, CDR1 LNHDA and CDR2 SQIVND (reference sequence).

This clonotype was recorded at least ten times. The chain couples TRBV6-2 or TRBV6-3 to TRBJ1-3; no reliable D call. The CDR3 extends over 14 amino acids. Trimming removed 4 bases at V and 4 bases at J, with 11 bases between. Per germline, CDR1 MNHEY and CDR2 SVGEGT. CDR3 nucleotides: TGTGCCAGCAGTTCGGCGGGGAGAGGAAACACCATATATTTT. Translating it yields CASSSAGRGNTIYF.

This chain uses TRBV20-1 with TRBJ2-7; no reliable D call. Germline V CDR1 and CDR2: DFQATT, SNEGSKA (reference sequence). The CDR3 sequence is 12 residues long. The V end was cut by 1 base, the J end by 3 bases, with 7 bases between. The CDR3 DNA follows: TGCAGTGCTAGAGGGACGGACTACGAGCAGTACTTC. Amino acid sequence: CSARGTDYEQYF.

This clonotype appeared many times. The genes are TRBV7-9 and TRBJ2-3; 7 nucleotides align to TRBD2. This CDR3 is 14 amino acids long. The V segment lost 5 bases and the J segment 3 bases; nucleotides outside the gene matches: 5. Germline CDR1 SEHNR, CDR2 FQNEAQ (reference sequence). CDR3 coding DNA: TGTGCCAGCAGCGGCCGGACTAGTACAGATACGCAGTATTTT. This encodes CASSGRTSTDTQYF.

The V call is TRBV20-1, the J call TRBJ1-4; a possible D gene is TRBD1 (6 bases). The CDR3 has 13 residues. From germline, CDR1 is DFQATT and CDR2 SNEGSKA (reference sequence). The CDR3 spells CIGSQGMGEKLFF. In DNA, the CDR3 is TGCATCGGATCACAGGGAATGGGTGAAAAACTGTTTTTT.

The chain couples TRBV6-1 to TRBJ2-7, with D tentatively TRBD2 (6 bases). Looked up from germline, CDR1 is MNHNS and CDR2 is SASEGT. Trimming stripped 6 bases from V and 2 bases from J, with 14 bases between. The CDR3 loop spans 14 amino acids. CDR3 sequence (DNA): TGTGCCAGCAGAACCGGGACTTCCACCTACGAGCAGTACTTC. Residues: CASRTGTSTYEQYF.

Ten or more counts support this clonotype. In nucleotides, the CDR3 is TGCGCCAGCAGCCAAGAGAGGACTTGGGCCGGGGAGCTGTTTTTT. This codes for CASSQERTWAGELFF. The V and J genes are TRBV4-3 and TRBJ2-2, with TRBD2 as a possible D gene (5 bases). The CDR3 loop spans 15 amino acids. V was cut by 0 bases and J by 6 bases, with 11 bases left in between. CDR1 LGHNA and CDR2 YSLEER come from the germline V gene.